The rows below give T cell receptor beta chains drawn from one sample of a study of shared T cell receptors in the human thymus. The protocol was immunoSEQ multiplex PCR, while the TCRdb copy is restricted to in-frame clones and leaves out a portion. Of about 710,000 clones listed, approximately 89% were seen once; the top ten hold roughly 0.0087%. These data were also reused for a study on human thymus T cells.

Sequenced input: thymocytes. Receptors were obtained from a boy younger than two with a congenital heart defect. The CDR3 runs from the conserved cysteine through the conserved F or W. A D gene is named only where the DNA matches it firmly. The size entry is marked missing in some rows and otherwise reads once, few, many or a size class.

>TRBJ1-1|TRBV23-1|NA|NA
TGCGCCAGCAGTCAAGAGAGCGCCAGGGTGAACACTGAAGCTTTCTTT
CASSQESARVNTEAFF
>TRBJ1-5|TRBV6-5|NA|NA
TGTGCCAGCAGACAGAGCAACAATCAGCCCCAGCATTTT
CASRQSNNQPQHF
>TRBJ2-3|TRBV4-1|NA|NA
TGCGCCAGCAGCCCCGAGGGAATGACAGATACGCAGTATTTT
CASSPEGMTDTQYF
>TRBJ2-1|TRBV29-1|NA|TRBD2
TGCAGCGTTTTAGTTAGCGGGAGAATTGCTGAGCAGTTCTTC
CSVLVSGRIAEQFF
>TRBJ2-7|TRBV28|NA|TRBD1
TGTGCCAGCAGTGCAGGGGGCGCCCTCCAATCCTACGAGCAGTACTTC
CASSAGGALQSYEQYF
>TRBJ2-5|TRBV29-1|once|TRBD2
TGCAGCGTTGATCTTAGAAGGGCTAGCGGGGGCGGAGAGACCCAGTACTTC
CSVDLRRASGGGETQYF
>TRBJ2-5|TRBV6-1|NA|TRBD2
TGTGCCAGCAGAACTAATAGACTAGCAGTGAAGACCCAGTACTTC
CASRTNRLAVKTQYF
>TRBJ2-1|TRBV7-9|once|NA
TGTGCCAGCAGCGCCATTACAGGGCACAGCTCCTACAATGAGCAGTTCTTC
CASSAITGHSSYNEQFF
>TRBJ1-1|TRBV7-2|NA|NA
TGTGCCAGCAGCATTACAGGGAACACTGAAGCTTTCTTT
CASSITGNTEAFF
>TRBJ2-1|TRBV5-6|NA|TRBD2
TGTGCCAGCAAGATTCGGACTAGCGGGAACAATGAGCAGTTCTTC
CASKIRTSGNNEQFF
>TRBJ2-7|TRBV15|few|TRBD1
TGTGCCACCAGCAGAGATAGGACAGGTGTCTACGAGCAGTACTTC
CATSRDRTGVYEQYF
>TRBJ1-2|TRBV28|NA|TRBD1
TGTGCCAGCAGTTTCCGGACAGGGGAAAACTATGGCTACACCTTC
CASSFRTGENYGYTF
>TRBJ2-7|TRBV9|NA|NA
TGTGCCAGCAGCCCAGCTGGGACTTTCTACGAGCAGTACTTC
CASSPAGTFYEQYF
>TRBJ2-5|TRBV29-1|NA|TRBD2
TGCAGCTGTCTCGGGACTAGCGGGGGGACCGGGACCCAGTACTTC
CSCLGTSGGTGTQYF
>TRBJ2-5|TRBV11-2|few|TRBD2
TGTGCCAGCAGCTTAGGAGGGACTAGCGGTGAGACCCAGTACTTC
CASSLGGTSGETQYF
>TRBJ1-2|TRBV6-5|NA|NA
TGTGCCAGCAGTTACTCTACCGGGAGGGGCTACACCTTC
CASSYSTGRGYTF